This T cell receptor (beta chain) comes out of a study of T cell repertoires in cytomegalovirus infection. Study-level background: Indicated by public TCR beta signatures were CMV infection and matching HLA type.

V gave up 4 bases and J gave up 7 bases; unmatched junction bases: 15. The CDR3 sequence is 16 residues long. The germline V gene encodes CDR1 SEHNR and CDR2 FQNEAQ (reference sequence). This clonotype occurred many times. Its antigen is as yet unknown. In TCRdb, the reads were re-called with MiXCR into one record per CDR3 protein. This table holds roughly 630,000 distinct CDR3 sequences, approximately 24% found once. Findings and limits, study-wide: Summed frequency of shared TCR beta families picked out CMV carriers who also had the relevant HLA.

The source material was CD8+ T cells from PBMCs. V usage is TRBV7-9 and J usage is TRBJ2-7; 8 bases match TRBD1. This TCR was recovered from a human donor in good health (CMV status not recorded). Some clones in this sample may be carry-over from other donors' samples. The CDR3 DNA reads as TGTGCCAGCAGCTACTTGGGACAGGCCGTCGTTGAAGAGCAGTACTTC. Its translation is CASSYLGQAVVEEQYF.